Below, 9 T cell receptor beta chains from the same sample are listed, as sequenced in a study of blood T cell repertoires in COVID-19. The table came from immunoSEQ multiplex PCR; TCRdb's copy has only in-frame clones and leaves some out. Among 270,000 or so clones listed, around 89% were seen once. Material: PBMCs or T cells enriched from blood (not recorded which). The source of these receptors is a woman in her twenties or thirties with acute COVID-19.

This sequence joins TRBV5-1 and TRBJ1-3, with 7 bases lining up with TRBD1. The CDR3 runs to 14 residues. Germline V CDR1 and CDR2: SGHRS, YFSETQ. J gave up 4 bases and V 0 bases, and 1 base lay outside the gene matches. The CDR3 protein is CASSLGDRGNTIYF. The CDR3 bases are TGCGCCAGCAGCTTGGGGGACAGAGGAAACACCATATATTTT. Using reference TRBV5-1 and TRBJ1-3 for the parts outside the CDR3, the full variable domain is KAGVTQTPRYLIKTRGQQVTLSCSPISGHRSVSWYQQTPGQGLQFLFEYFSETQRNKGNFPGRFSGRQFSNSRSEMNVSTLELGDSALYLCASSLGDRGNTIYFGEGSWLTVV.

This clone was seen a handful of times. This rearrangement joins TRBV28 to TRBJ1-2, with 8 bases that match TRBD1. V lost 4 bases to trimming and J lost 3 bases; unmatched junction nucleotides: 10. Germline CDR1 and CDR2: MDHEN and SYDVKM. This CDR3 is 16 amino acids long. CDR3 DNA: TGTGCCAGCAGTTCTCCAGCGCAGGGGGCGGACTATGGCTACACCTTC. It encodes CASSSPAQGADYGYTF.

As concerns this clone: Germline is not matched at one junction end, which may reflect a read error. The rearrangement joins TRBV30 to TRBJ2-5, with TRBD2 identical over 8 bases. This CDR3 is 11 amino acids long. Germline V gives CDR1 GTSNPN, CDR2 SVGIG (reference sequence). The CDR3 nucleotides are TGTGCGTGGACGGGAGGGGAGACCCAGTACTTC. It is translated as CAWTGGETQYF.

This clone was seen only a few times. The chain links TRBV4-3 to TRBJ1-6; possibly TRBD1 for D (5 bases). Germline V gene sequence: CDR1 LGHNA, CDR2 YSLEER. Trimming removed 0 bases at V and 5 bases at J, with 14 bases between. There are 17 residues in the CDR3. CDR3 residues: CASSQDIRGGNNSPLHF. The CDR3 region has the DNA TGCGCCAGCAGCCAAGATATTAGGGGAGGGAATAATTCACCCCTCCACTTT.

V usage is TRBV7-2 and J usage is TRBJ2-2, with D perhaps TRBD1 (6 bases). Looked up from germline, CDR1 is SGHTA and CDR2 is FQGNSA. The V gene lost 4 bases and the J gene lost 6 bases, with 9 bases spanning the gap. The CDR3 has 13 residues. The CDR3 loop reads CASSSGVAGELFF. CDR3 nucleotide sequence: TGTGCCAGCAGCTCAGGGGTGGCCGGGGAGCTGTTTTTT.

This rearrangement joins TRBV15 to TRBJ1-2; D is undetermined. This CDR3 has 13 amino acids. Trimming shortened V by 0 bases and J by 5 bases, and 7 bases separated the two germline ends. The germline V gene has CDR1 LNHNV and CDR2 YYDKDF (reference sequence). The CDR3, as DNA: TGTGCCACCAGCAGAGATCTACCGTATGGCTACACCTTC. This gives the protein CATSRDLPYGYTF.

The chain uses TRBV6-5 and TRBJ2-2, with 8 bases identical to TRBD2. CDR1 is MNHEY and CDR2 is SVGAGI in the germline V gene. V shed 4 bases, J shed 6 bases, and the junction held 7 bases outside the gene matches. CDR3 size: 15 residues. The CDR3: CASSLLAARAGELFF. The CDR3 nucleotides read TGTGCCAGCAGTTTACTAGCGGCTCGGGCCGGGGAGCTGTTTTTT.

The chain is built from TRBV7-2 and TRBJ1-5; D remains ambiguous. Deletions cut 4 bases from V and 0 bases from J, with 10 bases between. Germline CDR1 is SGHTA and CDR2 is FQGNSA. The CDR3 consists of 15 residues. CDR3 nucleotide sequence: TGTGCCAGCAGCTCACACCCAGTTAGCAATCAGCCCCAGCATTTT. The encoded protein is CASSSHPVSNQPQHF. The full variable domain, in which reference TRBV7-2 and TRBJ1-5 provide the parts outside the CDR3, is GAGVSQSPSNKVTEKGKDVELRCDPISGHTALYWYRQSLGQGLEFLIYFQGNSAPDKSGLPSDRFSAERTGGSVSTLTIQRTQQEDSAVYLCASSSHPVSNQPQHFGDGTRLSIL.

The CDR3 reads CASSSQRETTDTQYF. Here the CDR3 DNA reads TGTGCCAGCAGTTCTCAGCGGGAGACGACAGATACGCAGTATTTT. This sequence joins TRBV28 and TRBJ2-3, with TRBD2 matching 8 bases. In germline, CDR1 is MDHEN, CDR2 SYDVKM. J lost 3 bases, V lost 4 bases, and 6 bases had no gene match. The CDR3 totals 15 residues.